The sequence of this TCR beta chain was determined in a study of cytomegalovirus exposure and HLA in healthy donors (dated by TCRdb to about 2017). For the study in its entirety: An earlier analysis of roughly 610 of the donors reported under 300 Gb of sequence data and 117 million unique TCR beta sequences obtained from some 170 million T cells. Roughly 300 gigabases of sequencing data and 70 million to 85 million unique TCR sequences were included in an early release covering around 600 HLA-typed donors. Among the 398 genotyped donors, around 81% belonged to the genetic ancestry cluster associated with self-reported Caucasian donors. The aim of the study was to test whether cataloging public T cell receptors could identify signatures of past pathogen exposure. The study profiled the T cell repertoires of hundreds of subjects by immunosequencing and related them to cytomegalovirus serostatus. A separate validation cohort of roughly 110 different subjects was used in addition to the approximately 700-subject first cohort. High-throughput TCR immunosequencing, statistical association of individual TCRs with disease status, and machine learning were combined to predict cytomegalovirus infection status. A later analysis re-analyzed previously published TCR beta repertoires from approximately 700 donors and added high-resolution HLA genotyping to study TCR occurrence patterns. Rather than drawing on any new phenotypic data, the later analysis identified candidate immune exposures from TCR beta sequences and the way those sequences occurred across donors. An earlier analysis of 587 of the donors applied high-throughput TCR beta sequencing to assess whether each TCR beta V gene segment acted as functional or pseudogenic. Donor age, sex, ethnicity and CMV serostatus were compiled alongside the repertoire data. A later genetic analysis used genome-wide SNP genotypes for about 60% of the 666 donors, treating that subset as a discovery cohort. All discovery cohort repertoires had been generated using a single sequencing platform. Class I and class II HLA loci were covered by the typing at four-digit resolution. Typing coverage varied by locus: about 629-630 donors for A, B, C, DRB1 and DQB1; approximately 520 for DQA1; about 570 for DPA1; around 490 for DPB1. A handful of DR-DQ haplotypes were treated as single units for association and clustering because of strong linkage in the cohort. Across 300 to 500 genotyped donors of the cohort, an average of approximately 240,000 unique TCR beta nucleotide sequences per donor were sequenced, and around 20% of those sequences were non-productive. General findings and caveats noted by the study authors: Presence/absence analyses assumed roughly uniform sequencing depth across donors, an assumption that may not hold. A total of fewer than 200 TCR beta chains were listed by the study as associated with cytomegalovirus. According to a later analysis, most CMV-associated TCR beta chains appeared to be HLA-restricted, and the HLA associations seemed to be driven largely by CMV exposure. Correlated functional status among segregating V segments might be attributable to linkage disequilibrium, but an unknown experimental factor could not be ruled out. A later genetic analysis associated a missense DCLRE1C variant with V-gene and J-gene trimming of TCR beta chains, and an independent cohort replicated the association. Assigning TCR associations to individual alleles was difficult when HLA alleles, especially DR and DQ, strongly co-occurred. Several of the top co-occurrence clusters appeared to be linked to parvovirus B19, influenza, CMV and Epstein-Barr virus, according to a later analysis. This cohort had only TCR beta chains sequenced, and the lack of alpha or paired-chain data limited which features could be detected. In a later analysis, the rate of TCR association differed among HLA loci, with DRB1 alleles having the most associated TCRs and HLA-C alleles having the fewest. The 87-base-pair reads could not distinguish some IMGT-functional V segments, including TRBV6-2 and TRBV6-3, so those segments were excluded. An earlier analysis of around 540 of the donors showed that most TCR beta V segments appeared in productive rearrangements either about 87% or about 30% of the time, which broadly matched IMGT annotations. Because some donors lacked HLA typing at each locus, the association tests relied only on the typed subset. Most TCR sequences were seen in very few donors, while some public TCRs were found in many individuals. A few of the identified cytomegalovirus-associated TCR beta chains were confirmed in vitro to be specific for cytomegalovirus antigens. A later analysis found that HLA-associated TCR beta chains were more clonally expanded and had lower generation probabilities than equally common non-associated chains. A further reported finding was that TCR beta sequences accurately predicted the HLA-A and HLA-B alleles for most subjects in the first cohort. In a later genetic analysis, fewer N-insertions in productive TCRs were reported among donors in an Asian-associated ancestry cluster than the 666-donor mean. A cluster of highly shared sequence variants was judged likely to represent a technical artifact of the sequencing pipeline. Over 15 rarely observed V segments, including chromosome 9 orphons, were excluded from the earlier analysis of several hundred of the donors because counts were too low. The authors suggested that the approach could potentially be generalized to other disease states and immunological phenotypes. Immune exposure information for the cohort was limited to CMV serostatus. In both the original and validation cohorts, the classifier was reported to diagnose cytomegalovirus status with high specificity and sensitivity. Specific HLA alleles were associated with 16,951 TCR beta sequences at a false discovery rate of 0.05 in a later analysis.

The library was produced with the immunoSEQ multiplex PCR assay. A mixture of 60 forward primers for TCR Vbeta segments and 13 reverse primers for TCR Jbeta segments was used in the multiplex PCR. Amplification of the CDR3 region of rearranged TCR beta genes was performed with a multiplex PCR assay on genomic DNA. On the Illumina HiSeq System, the amplified TCR beta libraries were sequenced as 87-base-pair reads. The source study handled its data this way. A later analysis tallied 70 million to 100 million unique TCR beta chains across the approximately 670 repertoires, and approximately 11 million of those chains were shared by two or more donors. To remove PCR and sequencing errors, raw reads were error-corrected and collapsed into unique sequences using a nearest-neighbor algorithm that merged closely related sequences. Alignment of CDR3 sequences to IMGT reference sequences was used to assign V, D and J gene segments. For a sequence to be retained, a match of at least six nucleotides to both a V gene segment and a J gene segment was required. A rearrangement counted as productive if the CDR3 had no stop codons and remained in frame with V and J, and every other rearrangement counted as non-productive. CDR3 was defined by IMGT convention, running from the second conserved V-encoded cysteine to the conserved J-encoded phenylalanine. Sequences without an unambiguous match to a single V gene segment were excluded from the earlier analysis of almost 600 of the donors. An earlier analysis of fewer than 750 of the donors classified V segments as functional when productive rearrangements were above 56.7% and as segregating when the standard deviation between donors was above 5%. A statistical classification framework was built for diagnosing cytomegalovirus status from the catalog of TCR beta chain sequences. In a later analysis, V and J genes were assigned by comparing TCR nucleotide sequences against IMGT/GENE-DB human TR gene sequences. In a later analysis, CDR3 sequences and most-parsimonious VDJ recombination scenarios were assigned using the TCRdist pipeline. In a later analysis, each TCR beta chain was defined by its CDR3 amino acid sequence together with its V-gene family, and reads without a unique V-gene family were excluded. In a later analysis, fewer than 600 highly shared, low-generation-probability nucleotide sequences were removed to address suspected cross-contamination and a sequencing artifact. For each public chain, a later analysis derived a clonal expansion index from normalized ranks of inferred template counts within each repertoire. A later analysis computed generation probabilities with a VDJ recombination model fitted to out-of-frame rearrangements, and checked the results against IGoR. Hypergeometric tests were used in a later analysis to score TCR-TCR, TCR-HLA and TCR-CMV co-occurrence, with a repertoire-size bias correction applied to the TCR pairs. A later analysis estimated false discovery rates by permuting HLA or CMV assignments 20 times. In a later analysis, co-occurring TCRs were grouped using DBSCAN, and TCRdist sequence similarity was added for clustering within HLA-allele-positive subsets. Repertoires with fewer than 30,000 or more than 120,000 public chains, plus five repertoires with anomalous nucleotide sharing, were excluded from co-occurrence clustering. The immuneACCESS repertoire file appears here via TCRdb, limited to in-frame rearrangements. These files lack a portion of the clones; in checked studies, under half of the deficit traces to unresolved V genes, and the cause of the others is not known. The V and J calls and clone size are taken from that table; D and trimming were inferred from the DNA. The sample table lists over 80,000 clones, over 60% of them with a count of one. The ten largest clonotypes hold 15% to 20% of the sample.

Concerning this clone: Its antigen remains unidentified. One base away there is no much larger clone; base qualities are not given.

The CDR3 numbers 15 residues from cysteine through phenylalanine. CDR3 DNA only is kept here, 45 bases in frame from base 1. The germline V gene supplies CDR1 MNHEY and CDR2 SVGAGI. Trimming at the junction amounts to 6 bases on V and 1 base on J, and the germline ends lie 15 bases apart. The cohort was made up of several hundred healthy bone marrow donors. All cohort members were sampled while nominally healthy, although unrecorded immune exposures were likely present. The donor was CMV seropositive and belonged to the group of about 290 seropositive cohort members. Every donor gave a peripheral blood sample, and the peripheral blood mononuclear cells from that sample were used for TCR beta sequencing. Genomic DNA was extracted from the blood cell samples with the Qiagen DNeasy Blood Extraction Kit.

This chain joins TRBV6-5 to TRBJ2-5; the D region possibly corresponds to TRBD2 (6 bases align). Sequenced sample: PBMCs. This TCR derives from a man between 60 and 75 years old in good health and CMV-seropositive. In nucleotide form, the sequence is TGTGCCAGCAGCCCGCCGGGAGCAGCCCAAGAGACCCAGTACTTC. It codes for CASSPPGAAQETQYF.